This TCR beta chain was profiled in a study of T cells expressing NK-cell markers. The germline V gene has CDR1 MNHNY and CDR2 SVGAGI (reference sequence). This CDR3 has 15 amino acids. One entry per CDR3 protein, without DNA, is what TCRdb gives after re-calling the 5' RACE reads. The table lists some 500,000 distinct CDR3 sequences. Sequenced input: blood T cells: a sorted CD56 or NKG2C T cell subset, CD4+ or CD8+ T cells, or bulk PBMC T cells (not recorded which). The rearrangement joins TRBV6-6 to TRBJ1-4; there is no DNA to check the TCRdb D call of TRBD1. This receptor was taken from a woman aged 50 to 65 in good health. CDR3 sequence: CASSRDRPTNEKLFF.